This T cell receptor (beta chain) was sequenced in a study of blood T cell repertoires in COVID-19. Looked up from germline, CDR1 is PRHDT and CDR2 is FYEKMQ (reference sequence). Deletions cut 5 bases from V and 0 bases from J, with 10 bases between. The CDR3 is 14 amino acids. Produced via immunoSEQ multiplex PCR; TCRdb's table is partial and in-frame only. The sample has around 330,000 clones; around 90% are singletons. Sample: PBMCs or T cells enriched from blood (not recorded which). The V call is TRBV13, the J call TRBJ1-1; D call uncertain. This sequence was found in a man aged 55 to 69 who had recovered from COVID-19. The CDR3 nucleotides are TGTGCCAGCAGCCCCGGACTGGTGAACACTGAAGCTTTCTTT. Translated: CASSPGLVNTEAFF.